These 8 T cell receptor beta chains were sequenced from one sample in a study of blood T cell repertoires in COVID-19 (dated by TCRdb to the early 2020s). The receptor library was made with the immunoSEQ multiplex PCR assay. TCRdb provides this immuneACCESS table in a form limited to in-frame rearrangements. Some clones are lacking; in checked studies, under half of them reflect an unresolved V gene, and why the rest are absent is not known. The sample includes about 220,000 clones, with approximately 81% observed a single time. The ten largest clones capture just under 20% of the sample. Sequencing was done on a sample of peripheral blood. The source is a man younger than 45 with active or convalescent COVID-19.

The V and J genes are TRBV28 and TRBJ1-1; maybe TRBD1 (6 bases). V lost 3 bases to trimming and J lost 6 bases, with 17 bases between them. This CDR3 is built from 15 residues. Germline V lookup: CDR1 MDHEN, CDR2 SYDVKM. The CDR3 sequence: CASSLRQALNAEAFF. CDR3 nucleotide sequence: TGTGCCAGCAGTTTGAGACAGGCCCTGAATGCTGAAGCTTTCTTT. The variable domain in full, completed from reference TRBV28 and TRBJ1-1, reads DVKVTQSSRYLVKRTGEKVFLECVQDMDHENMFWYRQDPGLGLRLIYFSYDVKMKEKGDIPEGYSVSREKKERFSLILESASTNQTSMYLCASSLRQALNAEAFFGQGTRLTVV.

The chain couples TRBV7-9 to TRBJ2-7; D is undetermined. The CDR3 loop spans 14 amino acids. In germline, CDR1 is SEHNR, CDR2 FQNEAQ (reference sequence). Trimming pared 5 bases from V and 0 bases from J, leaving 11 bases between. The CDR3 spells CASSPRFYSYEQYF. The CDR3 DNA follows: TGTGCCAGCAGCCCACGGTTCTACTCCTACGAGCAGTACTTC.

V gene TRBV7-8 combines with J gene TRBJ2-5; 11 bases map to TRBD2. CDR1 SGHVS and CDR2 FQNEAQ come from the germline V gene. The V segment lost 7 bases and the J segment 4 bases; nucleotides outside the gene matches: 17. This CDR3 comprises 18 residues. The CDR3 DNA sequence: TGTGCCAGCACCCTTAGGGCTAGCGGGGGGAGATCTAGAGAGACCCAGTACTTC. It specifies CASTLRASGGRSRETQYF.

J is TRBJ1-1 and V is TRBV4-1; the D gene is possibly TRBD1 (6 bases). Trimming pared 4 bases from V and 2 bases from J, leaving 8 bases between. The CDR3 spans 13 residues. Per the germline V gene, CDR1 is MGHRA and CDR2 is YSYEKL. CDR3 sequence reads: CASSLDRNTEAFF. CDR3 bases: TGCGCCAGCAGCCTGGACAGAAACACTGAAGCTTTCTTT.

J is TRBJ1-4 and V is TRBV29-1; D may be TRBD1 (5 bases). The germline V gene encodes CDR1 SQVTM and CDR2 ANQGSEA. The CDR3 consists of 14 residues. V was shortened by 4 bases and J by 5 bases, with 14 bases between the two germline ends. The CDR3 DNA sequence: TGCAGCGTTGGGCAGGGAATAGGGAATGAAAAACTGTTTTTT. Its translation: CSVGQGIGNEKLFF.

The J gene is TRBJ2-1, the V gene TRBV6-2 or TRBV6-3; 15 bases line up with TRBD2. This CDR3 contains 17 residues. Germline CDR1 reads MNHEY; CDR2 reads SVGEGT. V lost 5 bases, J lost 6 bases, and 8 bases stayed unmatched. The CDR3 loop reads CASSPPRTSGRGNEQFF. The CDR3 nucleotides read TGTGCCAGCAGTCCCCCCAGGACTAGCGGGAGGGGCAATGAGCAGTTCTTC.

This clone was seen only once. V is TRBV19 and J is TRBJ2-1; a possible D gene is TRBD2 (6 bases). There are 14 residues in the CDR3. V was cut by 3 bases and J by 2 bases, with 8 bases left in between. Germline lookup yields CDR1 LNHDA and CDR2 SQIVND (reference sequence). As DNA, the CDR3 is TGTGCCAGTAGTATGGCGGGGACCTACAATGAGCAGTTCTTC. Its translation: CASSMAGTYNEQFF.

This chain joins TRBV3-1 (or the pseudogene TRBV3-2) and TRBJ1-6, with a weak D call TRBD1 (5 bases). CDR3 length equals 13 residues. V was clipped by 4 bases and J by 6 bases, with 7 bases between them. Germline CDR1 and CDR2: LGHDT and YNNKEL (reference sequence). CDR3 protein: CASSRDSNSPLHF. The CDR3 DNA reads TGTGCCAGCAGCCGCGACAGTAATTCACCCCTCCACTTT.